The 6 T cell receptor beta chains presented below share a single source sample, sequenced in a study of T cell responses to AZD1222 COVID-19 vaccine. The protocol was immunoSEQ multiplex PCR, while the TCRdb copy is restricted to in-frame clones and leaves out a portion. Of about 140,000 clones listed, about 87% are singletons. Sequenced material: peripheral blood, taken on day 0 of AZD1222 vaccination. The receptors stem from an adult in good health.

This chain links TRBV5-5 with TRBJ2-2; TRBD2 is a possible D gene (6 bases). Trimming removed 4 bases from V and 6 bases from J, with 16 bases in between. The V gene's germline CDR1 is SGHKS and CDR2 YYEKEE (reference sequence). This CDR3 comprises 15 residues. CDR3 sequence reads: CASSPDGSSAGELFF. DNA for the CDR3: TGTGCCAGCAGCCCGGACGGGAGCTCGGCCGGGGAGCTGTTTTTT.

The rearrangement uses TRBV6-2 or TRBV6-3 and TRBJ2-7; D is uncertain. With 0 bases removed from V and 2 bases from J, the gap between germline ends came to 8 bases. This CDR3 has 14 amino acids. CDR1 and CDR2 (germline): MNHEY, SVGEGT. In nucleotides, the CDR3 is TGTGCCAGCAGTTACTCGTTTGAACCCTACGAGCAGTACTTC. It yields the protein CASSYSFEPYEQYF.

This chain joins TRBV5-6 and TRBJ2-7; TRBD2 might be the D (6 bases). Looked up from germline, CDR1 is SGHDT and CDR2 is YYEEEE. Trimming stripped 4 bases from V and 6 bases from J, with 8 bases between. The CDR3 loop spans 11 amino acids. CDR3 in amino acids: CASSKAGEQYF. In DNA form, the CDR3 reads TGTGCCAGCAGCAAAGCGGGCGAGCAGTACTTC.

The V gene is TRBV9, the J gene TRBJ1-5; TRBD1 matches 7 bases. Per germline, CDR1 SGDLS and CDR2 YYNGEE. Unmatched junction bases numbered 4, after V lost 4 bases and J lost 3 bases. The CDR3 totals 14 residues. The DNA for the CDR3 is TGTGCCAGCAGCCCCACAGGGGACAATCAGCCCCAGCATTTT. The encoded protein is CASSPTGDNQPQHF.

This rearrangement joins TRBV3-1 (or the pseudogene TRBV3-2) to TRBJ2-6; 8 nucleotides match TRBD1. With V trimmed by 0 bases and J by 1 base, 2 bases remained unmatched. This CDR3 has 17 amino acids. Germline V gene lookup returns CDR1 LGHDT and CDR2 YNNKEL (reference sequence). The CDR3 loop is CASSQDRGQSGANVLTF. The CDR3 bases are TGTGCCAGCAGCCAAGACAGGGGGCAATCTGGGGCCAACGTCCTGACTTTC.

With regard to this clone: The sample holds other DNA sequences that translate to the same CDR3. The DNA for the CDR3 is TGTGCCTGGAGTGTAAGCAGGAACTATGGCTACACCTTC. Translation gives CAWSVSRNYGYTF. The chain recombines TRBV30 with TRBJ1-2; no clear D. In germline, CDR1 is GTSNPN, CDR2 SVGIG (reference sequence). The V gene lost 0 bases and the J gene lost 2 bases, with 7 bases spanning the gap. The CDR3 runs to 13 residues.